This TCR beta chain was recovered during a study of shared clonotypes between healthy human individuals. Study-wide findings and caveats: Compared with memory subsets, naive subsets generally had larger estimated richness.

This clone was seen a single time. Its antigen is not identified. Generated by immunoSEQ multiplex PCR, the TCRdb table keeps only in-frame clones and is missing some. Of fewer than 700,000 clones listed, approximately 95% are singletons. Naive CD8 cells were CD45RO-negative, positively selected for CCR7, excluding terminally differentiated effector memory CD45RA+ cells. The trim removed 4 bases at V and 2 bases at J, leaving 2 bases unmatched. The CDR3 is 15 amino acids. Looked up from germline, CDR1 is SGHRS and CDR2 is YFSETQ. Source material: naive CD8+ T cells sorted from blood. This clonotype was sampled from a woman aged 30 to 39 in good health. The chain employs TRBV5-1 and TRBJ2-1; 11 positions match TRBD1. CDR3: CASSTGQGAYNEQFF. Here the CDR3 DNA reads TGCGCCAGCAGCACGGGACAGGGGGCCTACAATGAGCAGTTCTTC.